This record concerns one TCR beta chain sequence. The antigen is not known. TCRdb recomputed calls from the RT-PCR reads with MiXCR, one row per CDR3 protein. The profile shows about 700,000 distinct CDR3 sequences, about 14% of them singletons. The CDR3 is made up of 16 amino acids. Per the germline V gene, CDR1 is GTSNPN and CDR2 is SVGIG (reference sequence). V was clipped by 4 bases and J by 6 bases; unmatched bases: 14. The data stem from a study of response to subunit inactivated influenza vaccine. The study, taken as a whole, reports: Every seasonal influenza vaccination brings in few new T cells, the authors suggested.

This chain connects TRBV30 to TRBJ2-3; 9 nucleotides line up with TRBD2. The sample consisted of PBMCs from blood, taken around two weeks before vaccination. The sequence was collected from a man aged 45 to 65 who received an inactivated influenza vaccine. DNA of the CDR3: TGTGCCTGGACATCGGGAGTAGCGGGAGCGGTTGATACGCAGTATTTT. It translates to CAWTSGVAGAVDTQYF.